The clone carrying this T cell receptor (beta chain) was seen many times. Trimming removed 2 bases at V and 5 bases at J, with 20 bases between. This CDR3 is built from 16 residues. Germline lookup yields CDR1 DFQATT and CDR2 SNEGSKA (reference sequence). These data come from a study of identical twins. MiXCR was run by TCRdb on the 5' RACE reads, yielding one entry per CDR3 protein. The sample records approximately 890,000 distinct CDR3 sequences, about 12% being singletons. These data are also associated with another study on yellow fever vaccine responses in identical twins. This second study says: As reported, the vaccine T cell response of twins seemed partly convergent and partly personalized.

This sequence joins TRBV20-1 and TRBJ2-3; D assignment may be TRBD1 or TRBD2 (5 bases each). This clonotype originated in a woman under 30 in good health. The sample consisted of PBMCs. The CDR3 nucleotides read TGCAGTGCTAGAATGGGACCGACGGTTGGGAGAGATACGCAGTATTTT. Amino acid sequence: CSARMGPTVGRDTQYF.